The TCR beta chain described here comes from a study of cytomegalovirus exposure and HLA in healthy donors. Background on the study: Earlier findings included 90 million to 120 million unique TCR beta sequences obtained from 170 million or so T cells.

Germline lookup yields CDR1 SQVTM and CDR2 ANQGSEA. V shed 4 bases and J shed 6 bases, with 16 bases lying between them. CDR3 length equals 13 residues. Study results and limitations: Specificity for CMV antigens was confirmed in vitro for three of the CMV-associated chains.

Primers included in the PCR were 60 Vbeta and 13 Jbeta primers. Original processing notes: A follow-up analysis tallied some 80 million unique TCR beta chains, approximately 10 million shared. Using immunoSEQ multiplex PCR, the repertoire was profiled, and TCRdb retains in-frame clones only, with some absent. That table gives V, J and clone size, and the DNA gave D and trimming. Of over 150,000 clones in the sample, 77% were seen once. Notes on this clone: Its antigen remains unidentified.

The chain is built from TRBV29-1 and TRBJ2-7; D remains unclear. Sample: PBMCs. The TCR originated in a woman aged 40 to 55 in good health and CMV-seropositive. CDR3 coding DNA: TGCAGCGTTGTAACACCTTATCTCGCCGAGCAGTACTTC. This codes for CSVVTPYLAEQYF.